The 6 T cell receptor beta chains below come from one sample, sequenced in a study of T cell responses to AZD1222 COVID-19 vaccine. This table comes from immunoSEQ multiplex PCR, and its TCRdb copy is limited to in-frame clones, with some not included. The profile shows approximately 73,000 clones, about 82% of them singletons. The specimen was peripheral blood, collected on day 0 of AZD1222 vaccination. The receptors originated from an adult in good health.

This clone has a single count. The V and J genes are TRBV5-6 and TRBJ2-3, with D unresolved. The CDR3 consists of 11 residues. Germline V gives CDR1 SGHDT, CDR2 YYEEEE. The V end lost 0 bases, the J end lost 6 bases, and 2 bases lay between the germline ends. The CDR3 nucleotides are TGTGCCAGCAGCTTGGGTGATACGCAGTATTTT. The encoded protein is CASSLGDTQYF.

This chain uses TRBV11-2 with TRBJ1-5, with 10 bases identical to TRBD1. The germline V gene encodes CDR1 SGHAT and CDR2 FQNNGV. After removal of 3 bases from V and 7 bases from J, the junction contained 12 bases not matched to a gene. This CDR3 is 17 amino acids long. This CDR3 reads CASSFNAGTGAGQPQHF. CDR3 bases: TGTGCCAGCAGCTTCAATGCCGGGACAGGGGCAGGGCAGCCCCAGCATTTT. Based on the CDR3 plus reference TRBV11-2 and TRBJ1-5, the full variable domain is EAGVAQSPRYKIIEKRQSVAFWCNPISGHATLYWYQQILGQGPKLLIQFQNNGVVDDSQLPKDRFSAERLKGVDSTLKIQPAKLEDSAVYLCASSFNAGTGAGQPQHFGDGTRLSIL.

The rearrangement uses TRBV10-3 and TRBJ2-7; no reliable D call. V was clipped by 3 bases and J by 1 base, with 10 bases between them. Germline CDR1 and CDR2: ENHRY and SYGVKD. The CDR3 has 14 residues. CDR3 protein: CAISEVGRSYEQYF. The CDR3, as DNA: TGTGCCATCAGTGAAGTGGGCAGGTCCTACGAGCAGTACTTC.

The gene calls are TRBV3-1 (or the pseudogene TRBV3-2) and TRBJ1-1; no definite D call. CDR3 size: 13 residues. CDR1 is LGHDT, CDR2 YNNKEL, per germline (reference sequence). V was cut by 0 bases and J by 8 bases, with 10 bases left in between. CDR3 nucleotides: TGTGCCAGCAGCCAAGATCTTCCGGGGGAAGCTTTCTTT. This gives the protein CASSQDLPGEAFF.

The chain combines TRBV5-8 with TRBJ1-1; a possible D gene is TRBD1 (5 bases). Looked up from germline, CDR1 is SGHTS and CDR2 is YDEGEE. The ends were cut back, 2 bases at V and 2 bases at J, with 10 bases in the middle. The CDR3 extends over 14 amino acids. The CDR3 is CASSFLTANTEAFF. The DNA of the CDR3 is TGTGCCAGCAGCTTCCTGACAGCTAACACTGAAGCTTTCTTT.

The V call is TRBV5-4, the J call TRBJ1-2; 9 bases match TRBD1. J gave up 5 bases and V 3 bases, and 8 bases lay outside the gene matches. This CDR3 has 15 residues. In germline, CDR1 is SGHNT, CDR2 YYREEE (reference sequence). The CDR3 DNA reads TGTGCCAGCAGCTCAAACTCCGACAGGGGGTATGGCTACACCTTC. This encodes CASSSNSDRGYGYTF. The full variable domain, in which reference TRBV5-4 and TRBJ1-2 provide the parts outside the CDR3, is ETGVTQSPTHLIKTRGQQVTLRCSSQSGHNTVSWYQQALGQGPQFIFQYYREEENGRGNFPPRFSGLQFPNYSSELNVNALELDDSALYLCASSSNSDRGYGYTFGSGTRLTVV.